Here is one T cell receptor beta chain with its context. What it recognizes is unknown. The source of the sample is a study of PD-1 blockade in classical Hodgkin lymphoma. General observations from the study: Newly diagnosed and completely responding patients shared comparable baseline diversity. According to reports, newly diagnosed patients had lower baseline TCR diversity than healthy donors, and relapsed/refractory patients had lower baseline TCR diversity still. Why repertoires differed is undefined; disease activity or prior therapy possibly contributed.

Sequencing was performed with immunoSEQ multiplex PCR; in TCRdb, only in-frame clones are kept and a portion is missing. The sample includes approximately 99,000 clones, 75% to 85% seen only once; the top ten take roughly 15%. Exposure to brentuximab vedotin varied, and each patient had relapsed following autologous stem cell transplantation. CDR1 MNHGY and CDR2 SAAAGT come from the germline V gene. Deletions cut 2 bases from V and 3 bases from J, with 26 bases between. CDR3 length: 19 amino acids. The gene calls are TRBV6-8 and TRBJ2-7; TRBD1 is a possible D gene (8 bases). The sample consisted of peripheral blood mononuclear cells (PBMCs), taken before the second cycle of nivolumab. The sequence came from a human donor with classical Hodgkin lymphoma. The CDR3 loop reads CASSYGDRGRRAGRYEQYF. In nucleotides, the CDR3 is TGTGCCAGCAGTTACGGTGACAGGGGTAGGAGAGCGGGACGCTACGAGCAGTACTTC.